The 3 T cell receptor beta chains reported below all come from one sample, sequenced in a study of cytomegalovirus exposure and HLA in healthy donors. Primers included in the PCR were 60 Vbeta and 13 Jbeta primers. The method was immunoSEQ multiplex PCR; TCRdb's version includes in-frame clones alone and lacks a portion of them. The sample lists 95,000 to 150,000 clones; roughly 76% were seen once. Sample: PBMCs. The source is a man aged 25-45 years in good health and CMV-seronegative.

V gene TRBV27 combines with J gene TRBJ1-1; 7 nucleotides match TRBD1. V was pared by 5 bases and J by 7 bases, with 7 bases of the junction left unmatched. This CDR3 is 13 amino acids long. Germline V gene data show CDR1 as MNHEY and CDR2 as SMNVEV (reference sequence). CDR3 residues: CASSDRTGLEAFF. CDR3 nucleotide sequence: TGTGCCAGCAGTGACCGGACAGGCCTTGAAGCTTTCTTT.

The chain is built from TRBV5-6 and TRBJ1-5; D gene uncertain. Germline V gene sequence: CDR1 SGHDT, CDR2 YYEEEE. V shed 0 bases and J shed 7 bases, with 11 bases lying between them. The CDR3 consists of 14 residues. The CDR3 sequence is CASSLGHPGQPQHF. For the CDR3, the DNA is TGTGCCAGCAGCTTGGGACATCCTGGACAGCCCCAGCATTTT.

CDR3 loop: CASSLDQIYNEQFF. The CDR3 DNA reads TGCGCCAGCAGCTTGGATCAGATTTACAATGAGCAGTTCTTC. J is TRBJ2-1 and V is TRBV5-1, with D hard to call. The V end lost 0 bases, the J end lost 4 bases, and 8 bases lay between the germline ends. Germline CDR1 is SGHRS and CDR2 is YFSETQ. CDR3 length equals 14 residues. Combining the CDR3 with reference TRBV5-1 and TRBJ2-1 gives the whole variable domain KAGVTQTPRYLIKTRGQQVTLSCSPISGHRSVSWYQQTPGQGLQFLFEYFSETQRNKGNFPGRFSGRQFSNSRSEMNVSTLELGDSALYLCASSLDQIYNEQFFGPGTRLTVL.